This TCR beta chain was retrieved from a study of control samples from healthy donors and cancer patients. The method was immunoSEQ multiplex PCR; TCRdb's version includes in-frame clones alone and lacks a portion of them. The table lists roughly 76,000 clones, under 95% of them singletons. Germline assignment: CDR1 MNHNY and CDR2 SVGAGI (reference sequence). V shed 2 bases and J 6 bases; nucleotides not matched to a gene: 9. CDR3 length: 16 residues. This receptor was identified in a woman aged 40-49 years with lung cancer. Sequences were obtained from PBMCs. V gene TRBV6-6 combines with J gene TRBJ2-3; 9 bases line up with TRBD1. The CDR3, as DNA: TGTGCCAGCAGTTACGAAGGACAGGGGTCTTCTGATACGCAGTATTTT. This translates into CASSYEGQGSSDTQYF.